A single sample is the source of the 8 T cell receptor beta chains below, sequenced in a study of T cells in Graves' hyperthyroidism and ophthalmopathy. RNA transcripts yielded amplified TCR beta CDR3 regions. A set of HTBI primers served as the primers for a first-round RT-PCR of the TCR CDR3. In TCRdb, the multiplex PCR reads were re-called with MiXCR into one record per CDR3 protein. The sample shows 690,000 or so distinct CDR3 sequences, around 20% of them seen only once. Input material: blood. These TCRs come from a woman between 45 and 60 years old with Graves' hyperthyroidism that later progressed to Graves' ophthalmopathy.

V is TRBV6-2 or TRBV6-3 and J is TRBJ1-6; 7 nucleotides agree with TRBD1. With V trimmed by 5 bases and J by 5 bases, 9 bases remained unmatched. Germline lookup yields CDR1 MNHEY and CDR2 SVGEGT. The CDR3 covers 16 residues. CDR3 region: CASSESGQFHNSPLHF. The CDR3 DNA reads as TGTGCCAGCAGTGAGTCGGGACAGTTCCATAATTCACCCCTCCACTTT.

This chain's CDR3 is CASSQRGRDGDYGYTF. The CDR3, as DNA: TGCGCCAGCAGCCAAAGGGGTCGGGACGGAGACTATGGCTACACCTTC. The chain combines TRBV4-1 with TRBJ1-2; TRBD1 might be the D (5 bases). The germline CDR1 and CDR2 sequences are MGHRA and YSYEKL. The V end was cut by 2 bases, the J end by 3 bases, with 16 bases between. This CDR3 comprises 16 residues.

This clonotype was counted many times. The chain uses TRBV2 and TRBJ1-2; D remains unclear. Trimming pared 11 bases from V and 5 bases from J, leaving 12 bases between. This CDR3 has 11 residues. CDR1 SNHLY and CDR2 FYNNEI come from the germline V gene. CDR3 protein: CAGLVQYGYTF. The CDR3 DNA follows: TGTGCCGGTCTGGTACAGTATGGCTACACCTTC.

This clonotype was counted a few times. The V call is TRBV5-1, the J call TRBJ2-5, with 7 bases aligning to TRBD2. Germline V gene data show CDR1 as SGHRS and CDR2 as YFSETQ. The V and J ends lost 5 bases and 3 bases, in that order; junction bases with no gene match: 10. CDR3 length: 15 residues. The CDR3 region is CASSWGGTSEETQYF. DNA for the CDR3: TGCGCCAGCAGTTGGGGGGGTACTAGCGAAGAGACCCAGTACTTC.

The chain employs TRBV5-4 and TRBJ1-3; D is ambiguous. V was trimmed by 0 bases and J by 3 bases, leaving 13 bases between them. Germline CDR1 SGHNT, CDR2 YYREEE (reference sequence). The CDR3 runs 16 residues. CDR3 DNA sequence: TGTGCCAGCAGCTTGGCCCTGATCGACATTGGAAACACCATATATTTT. It codes for CASSLALIDIGNTIYF. Based on the CDR3 plus reference TRBV5-4 and TRBJ1-3, the full variable domain is ETGVTQSPTHLIKTRGQQVTLRCSSQSGHNTVSWYQQALGQGPQFIFQYYREEENGRGNFPPRFSGLQFPNYSSELNVNALELDDSALYLCASSLALIDIGNTIYFGEGSWLTVV.

Regarding this clonotype: A much larger clone differs from this one at a single base, so this may be a read error. The rearrangement links TRBV20-1 to TRBJ2-3; D is unresolved. The germline CDR1 and CDR2 sequences are DFQATT and SNEGSKA (reference sequence). CDR3 length: 13 residues. The CDR3 loop reads CNAEESSTDTQYF. CDR3 in DNA: TGCAATGCCGAGGAGTCTAGCACAGATACGCAGTATTTT.

Written as DNA, the CDR3 is TGCAGTGCTAGAACCGGGACAGGAGCCGAAAAACTGTTTTTT. Protein sequence: CSARTGTGAEKLFF. The V call is TRBV20-1, the J call TRBJ1-4; 8 positions agree with TRBD1. The CDR3 runs to 14 residues. The germline CDR1 and CDR2 sequences are DFQATT and SNEGSKA (reference sequence). Germline trimming cut 2 bases from V and 8 bases from J; bases unmatched to any gene: 7.

This clonotype has only a few counts. CDR3: CASSLPLFISGANVLTF. The CDR3 region has the DNA TGCGCCAGCAGCTTGCCATTATTCATCTCTGGGGCCAACGTCCTGACTTTC. V gene TRBV5-1 combines with J gene TRBJ2-6, with unresolved D. CDR3 size: 17 residues. The ends were cut back, 1 base at V and 0 bases at J, with 11 bases in the middle. Germline lookup yields CDR1 SGHRS and CDR2 YFSETQ.